This is a list of T cell receptor beta chains from one sample in a study of T cells in Graves' hyperthyroidism and ophthalmopathy. TCRdb ran MiXCR on the multiplex PCR reads and lists one entry per CDR3 protein. Of approximately 95,000 distinct CDR3 sequences listed, 35% to 45% are singletons. Sequenced: peripheral blood or thyroid tissue (not recorded which). These receptors all stem from a woman in her twenties or thirties with Graves' hyperthyroidism. CDR3s include the opening cysteine and the closing phenylalanine or tryptophan. The order of the fields is clone size, V gene, CDR3 length, D gene, J gene, CDR3 protein, CDR3 DNA. D genes are given only for firm matches. Clone size is not always given. Where it is, it says once, few, many or a class for expanded clones.

NA,TRBV7-2,14,TRBD1,TRBJ2-7,CASSPRDRAYEQYF,TGTGCCAGCAGCCCCCGGGACAGGGCGTACGAGCAGTACTTC
many,TRBV20-1,15,TRBD1,TRBJ2-2,CSARPGQGYTGELFF,TGCAGTGCTAGACCGGGACAGGGATACACCGGGGAGCTGTTTTTT
many,TRBV6-1,14,NA,TRBJ1-5,CASSEWVVNQPQHF,TGTGCCAGCAGTGAATGGGTAGTCAATCAGCCCCAGCATTTT
NA,TRBV7-8,16,TRBD2,TRBJ2-5,CASSSGYGRYQETQYF,TGTGCCAGCAGCTCAGGATACGGGAGGTACCAAGAGACCCAGTACTTC
many,TRBV7-3,15,TRBD1,TRBJ1-2,CASALRQGEFDGYTF,TGTGCCAGCGCTCTTCGACAGGGGGAATTCGATGGCTACACCTTC
NA,TRBV12-3/TRBV12-4,13,NA,TRBJ2-7,CASSRGTGYERYF,TGTGCCAGCAGCCGAGGGACGGGTTACGAGCGGTACTTC
many,TRBV3-1,15,NA,TRBJ1-1,CASSQSRTLNTEAFF,TGTGCCAGCAGCCAGTCCCGGACGCTTAACACTGAAGCTTTCTTT
NA,TRBV5-1,15,TRBD1,TRBJ2-2,CASSSGQGNTGELFF,TGCGCCAGCAGCTCGGGACAGGGGAACACCGGGGAGCTGTTTTTT
NA,TRBV9,16,NA,TRBJ1-3,CASSSPGLFSGNTIYF,TGTGCCAGCAGTTCCCCCGGACTTTTCTCTGGAAACACCATATATTTT
many,TRBV27,12,NA,TRBJ2-7,CASKGRSYEQYF,TGTGCCAGCAAGGGCCGATCCTACGAGCAGTACTTC
many,TRBV9,16,NA,TRBJ1-2,CASSVVDSAFNYGYTF,TGTGCCAGCAGCGTAGTGGACAGCGCCTTTAACTATGGCTACACCTTC
NA,TRBV20-1,13,TRBD1,TRBJ1-2,CSASGQGGSGYTF,TGCAGTGCTAGTGGACAGGGGGGATCTGGCTACACCTTC
once,TRBV10-3,13,NA,TRBJ1-6,CAISEEGIQPLHF,TGTGCCATCAGTGAGGAGGGAATTCAGCCCCTCCACTTT
NA,TRBV20-1,16,TRBD1,TRBJ2-5,CSASRLQGSGEETQYF,TGCAGTGCTAGCAGATTACAGGGGAGCGGTGAAGAGACCCAGTACTTC
many,TRBV6-6,13,TRBD1,TRBJ1-2,CASSSRQGDGYTF,TGTGCCAGCAGTTCTAGACAGGGGGATGGCTACACCTTC
many,TRBV7-9,12,NA,TRBJ2-7,CASSFGSYEQYF,TGTGCCAGCAGCTTCGGATCCTACGAGCAGTACTTC
NA,TRBV7-2,16,NA,TRBJ2-3,CASGLAVIASTDTQYF,TGTGCCAGCGGCTTAGCGGTTATAGCGAGCACAGATACGCAGTATTTT
once,TRBV6-5,13,NA,TRBJ1-2,CAAPASGDYGYTF,TGCGCAGCACCGGCATCAGGGGACTATGGCTACACCTTC
many,TRBV9,13,NA,TRBJ2-7,CASSPRGIYEQYF,TGTGCCAGCAGCCCCAGGGGTATCTACGAGCAGTACTTC
NA,TRBV15,17,TRBD2,TRBJ2-5,CATSSLGLAAYQETQYF,TGTGCCACCAGCAGCTTAGGGCTAGCGGCGTACCAAGAGACCCAGTACTTC
NA,TRBV28,15,TRBD1,TRBJ1-5,CASSWLGQGNQPQHF,TGTGCCAGCAGTTGGCTCGGACAGGGGAATCAGCCCCAGCATTTT
NA,TRBV9,14,NA,TRBJ1-3,CARSGGPNKDTVYF,TGTGCCAGGAGCGGCGGGCCAAATAAGGACACCGTATATTTT
many,TRBV24-1,16,TRBD1,TRBJ2-5,CATSDSGQGWRETQYF,TGTGCCACCAGTGACTCCGGACAGGGTTGGCGAGAGACCCAGTACTTC
NA,TRBV12-3/TRBV12-4,14,NA,TRBJ1-4,CASSLWQGSEKLFF,TGTGCCAGCAGTTTATGGCAGGGGAGTGAAAAACTGTTTTTT
many,TRBV5-1,15,TRBD1,TRBJ1-1,CASSMRDRSSTEAFF,TGCGCCAGCAGCATGCGGGACAGGAGTAGCACTGAAGCTTTCTTT
many,TRBV5-1,19,NA,TRBJ2-7,CASSRGTVGFSGISYEQYF,TGCGCCAGCAGCCGTGGGACAGTGGGTTTTAGCGGGATCTCCTACGAGCAGTACTTC
NA,TRBV7-3,14,TRBD1,TRBJ2-7,CASSAATGGYEQYF,TGTGCCAGCAGCGCCGCAACAGGGGGCTACGAGCAGTACTTC
many,TRBV7-8,13,NA,TRBJ2-7,CASSFHRSYEQYF,TGTGCCAGCAGCTTCCACCGCTCCTACGAGCAGTACTTC
NA,TRBV7-2,18,NA,TRBJ1-4,CASSSTPTLFATNEKLFF,TGTGCCAGCAGCTCGACGCCGACGCTATTTGCAACTAATGAAAAACTGTTTTTT
many,TRBV6-6,17,TRBD2,TRBJ2-2,CASSYLAGGRGTGELFF,TGTGCCAGCAGTTACCTAGCGGGAGGGCGGGGCACCGGGGAGCTGTTTTTT
once,TRBV15,16,TRBD1,TRBJ1-5,CATRNIGTASNQPQHF,TGTGCCACCAGGAACATCGGGACAGCAAGCAATCAGCCCCAGCATTTT
many,TRBV15,17,TRBD2,TRBJ2-3,CATSRDLASGSTDTQYF,TGTGCCACCAGCAGAGATCTTGCTAGCGGGAGTACAGATACGCAGTATTTT
many,TRBV7-9,14,NA,TRBJ1-6,CASSFVNSNSPLHF,TGTGCCAGCAGTTTCGTGAACAGCAATTCACCCCTCCACTTT
NA,TRBV20-1,12,NA,TRBJ1-1,CGAKHRGRRAFF,TGCGGTGCTAAACACCGGGGGCGCAGAGCTTTCTTT
NA,TRBV19,14,TRBD1,TRBJ1-1,CASKGTGGGTEAFF,TGTGCCAGTAAGGGGACAGGGGGCGGCACTGAAGCTTTCTTT
many,TRBV20-1,12,NA,TRBJ1-5,CSARHSNQPQHF,TGCAGTGCTAGGCACAGCAATCAGCCCCAGCATTTT
many,TRBV20-1,12,NA,TRBJ1-2,CSARDRDTRTTF,TGCAGTGCTAGAGATCGGGACACACGAACCACGTTC
many,TRBV6-6,15,TRBD2,TRBJ2-7,CASSPLAGVFYEQYF,TGTGCCAGCAGTCCTCTAGCGGGAGTGTTCTACGAGCAGTACTTC
many,TRBV5-1,15,TRBD1,TRBJ1-1,CASSPTGTGNTEAFF,TGCGCCAGCAGCCCCACCGGGACAGGGAACACTGAAGCTTTCTTT
many,TRBV9,13,NA,TRBJ2-5,CASSGRGEETQYF,TGTGCCAGCAGCGGGCGGGGAGAGGAGACCCAGTACTTC
NA,TRBV5-1,14,TRBD1,TRBJ1-4,CASSLGTGDEELFF,TGCGCCAGCAGCTTGGGGACAGGGGATGAAGAACTGTTTTTC
NA,TRBV19,13,TRBD1,TRBJ1-5,CASLGQGNQFQHF,TGTGCCAGCCTGGGACAGGGAAATCAGTTCCAGCATTTT
few,TRBV2,14,TRBD1,TRBJ1-1,CASSEQGGNTEAFF,TGTGCCAGCAGTGAACAGGGGGGAAACACTGAAGCTTTCTTT
NA,TRBV20-1,14,TRBD1,TRBJ1-6,CSASPGTGGDPLHF,TGCAGTGCTAGTCCCGGGACAGGGGGGGATCCCCTCCACTTT
many,TRBV5-8,14,NA,TRBJ1-4,CASSLSPGAGKLFF,TGTGCCAGCAGCTTGTCCCCGGGGGCGGGGAAACTGTTTTTT
once,TRBV10-2,12,NA,TRBJ1-1,CASSEGGTEALF,TGCGCCAGCAGTGAGGGAGGTACTGAAGCTCTCTTT
NA,TRBV5-4,14,NA,TRBJ1-1,CASRYTEGSTEAFF,TGTGCCAGTAGATACACCGAGGGGAGTACTGAAGCTTTCTTT
NA,TRBV7-8,16,NA,TRBJ2-7,CASSLRGGQVPYEQYF,TGTGCCAGCAGCCTTAGGGGGGGACAGGTACCCTACGAGCAGTACTTC
many,TRBV24-1,15,TRBD1,TRBJ1-2,CATSDARRDSAGYPF,TGTGCCACCAGTGATGCGAGGCGGGACAGTGCTGGCTACCCCTTC
many,TRBV7-9,23,NA,TRBJ1-1,CASSQVDPLSDTNIIRRSTEAFF,TGCGCCAGCAGCCAAGTCGATCCTCTGTCCGACACCAACATAATTAGGCGGAGCACTGAAGCTTTCTTT
few,TRBV18,14,NA,TRBJ1-2,CASSPQGRAYGYTF,TGTGCCAGCTCACCTCAAGGCAGGGCATATGGCTACACTTTC
NA,TRBV2,15,TRBD2,TRBJ2-7,CASSAGTSAGYGQYF,TGTGCCAGCTCGGCCGGGACTAGCGCTGGTTACGGGCAGTACTTC